These 29 T cell receptor beta chains originate from one sample sequenced in a study of OX40 agonist ivuxolimab in advanced cancers. Libraries came from the immunoSEQ multiplex PCR assay. This immuneACCESS table, as held by TCRdb, lists in-frame sequences with V and J called but not all clones. Of the missing ones, under half trace to an unresolved V gene in checked studies; the others have no known cause. Here the sample has some 67,000 clones; 70% to 90% occur a single time. The top ten constitute roughly 0.59% of the sample. Sample: CD4+ or CD8+ T cells sorted from blood, taken in a trial of the OX40 agonist ivuxolimab. These receptors were taken from an adult with an advanced solid tumor such as melanoma, head and neck, liver or kidney cancer.

The chain is built from TRBV7-9 and TRBJ2-2; weak D call: TRBD2 (6 bases). The germline V and J ends were trimmed by 5 bases and 5 bases, with 15 bases remaining between them. Germline loops: CDR1 SEHNR, CDR2 FQNEAQ (reference sequence). The CDR3 length is 15 residues. DNA of the CDR3: TGTGCCAGCAGCCCCTCCCGGGGGAGAACCGGGGAGCTGTTTTTT. Residues: CASSPSRGRTGELFF.

V and J are TRBV19 and TRBJ1-5; D remains unclear. Trimming took off 4 bases at V and 2 bases at J, with 9 bases between the two ends. Germline assignment: CDR1 LNHDA and CDR2 SQIVND (reference sequence). The CDR3 is 14 residues long. Here the CDR3 DNA reads TGTGCCAGTAGTACAGGCGGTGGCAATCAGCCCCAGCATTTT. This gives the protein CASSTGGGNQPQHF.

This chain joins TRBV5-5 and TRBJ1-5, with 7 bases that match TRBD1. Germline loops: CDR1 SGHKS, CDR2 YYEKEE (reference sequence). The V and J ends lost 3 bases and 3 bases, in that order; junction bases with no gene match: 3. This CDR3 spans 14 amino acids. The CDR3 nucleotides are TGTGCCAGCAGCTGGGGGACAGACAATCAGCCCCAGCATTTT. As protein: CASSWGTDNQPQHF.

This sequence joins TRBV2 and TRBJ2-3; D might be TRBD2 (6 bases). The CDR3 contains 12 residues. Germline CDR1 is SNHLY and CDR2 is FYNNEI. The V end was cut by 4 bases, the J end by 6 bases, with 8 bases between. CDR3 region: CASSGTTDTQYF. The CDR3 nucleotides are TGTGCCAGCAGTGGGACTACCGATACGCAGTATTTT.

V usage is TRBV28 and J usage is TRBJ1-3; D might be TRBD1 (5 bases). The CDR3 runs 15 residues. Looked up from germline, CDR1 is MDHEN and CDR2 is SYDVKM. Trimming took off 2 bases at V and 4 bases at J, with 12 bases between the two ends. This CDR3 reads CASSLRGRVGNTIYF. CDR3 in DNA: TGTGCCAGCAGTTTAAGGGGCAGGGTAGGAAACACCATATATTTT.

The V and J genes are TRBV7-7 and TRBJ2-2, with a weak D call TRBD2 (5 bases). CDR1 and CDR2 from the germline V gene are SSHAT and FNYEAQ (reference sequence). The CDR3 extends over 14 amino acids. V lost 5 bases to trimming and J lost 8 bases, with 15 bases between them. The CDR3 DNA sequence: TGTGCCAGCAGCCCAGAGGGAGTAAGGGGGGAGCTGTTTTTT. Amino acid sequence: CASSPEGVRGELFF.

This clone was counted once. The V gene is TRBV7-7, the J gene TRBJ2-7; 7 nucleotides align to TRBD1. The length of the CDR3 is 15 residues. Germline CDR1 SSHAT, CDR2 FNYEAQ (reference sequence). V lost 1 base to trimming and J lost 0 bases; unmatched junction nucleotides: 3. The CDR3 here is CASSLEAGGSYEQYF. Here the CDR3 DNA reads TGTGCCAGCAGCTTAGAAGCAGGGGGCTCCTACGAGCAGTACTTC. The variable domain in full, with the rest retrieved from reference TRBV7-7 and TRBJ2-7, is GAGVSQSPRYKVTKRGQDVTLRCDPISSHATLYWYQQALGQGPEFLTYFNYEAQPDKSGLPSDRFSAERPEGSISTLTIQRTEQRDSAMYRCASSLEAGGSYEQYFGPGTRLTVT.

Here the CDR3 reads CASSLANRVTNEKLFF. DNA of the CDR3: TGTGCCAGCAGCTTAGCTAACAGGGTGACTAATGAAAAACTGTTTTTT. The chain links TRBV7-2 to TRBJ1-4, with TRBD1 as a possible D gene (6 bases). The CDR3 loop spans 16 amino acids. Germline lookup yields CDR1 SGHTA and CDR2 FQGNSA. Trimming shortened V by 0 bases and J by 2 bases, and 10 bases separated the two germline ends.

The chain carries TRBV5-1 and TRBJ2-2, with D possibly being TRBD1 (6 bases). Germline V gene data show CDR1 as SGHRS and CDR2 as YFSETQ. CDR3 size: 16 residues. The V gene lost 4 bases and the J gene lost 6 bases, with 19 bases spanning the gap. The CDR3 DNA sequence: TGCGCCAGCAGCCCCCCCGGGCAGGGGCCCTCCGGGGAGCTGTTTTTT. Its translation: CASSPPGQGPSGELFF. The whole variable domain, filled in from reference TRBV5-1 and TRBJ2-2, reads KAGVTQTPRYLIKTRGQQVTLSCSPISGHRSVSWYQQTPGQGLQFLFEYFSETQRNKGNFPGRFSGRQFSNSRSEMNVSTLELGDSALYLCASSPPGQGPSGELFFGEGSRLTVL.

The chain has TRBV5-1 and TRBJ2-5; D might be TRBD1 (6 bases). Trimming removed 0 bases from V and 7 bases from J, with 10 bases in between. Germline V gene sequence: CDR1 SGHRS, CDR2 YFSETQ. This CDR3 comprises 13 residues. The CDR3 nucleotides are TGCGCCAGCAGCTTGGTACAGGGTGGGACCCAGTACTTC. Translating gives CASSLVQGGTQYF. Drawing the rest from reference TRBV5-1 and TRBJ2-5, the complete variable domain is KAGVTQTPRYLIKTRGQQVTLSCSPISGHRSVSWYQQTPGQGLQFLFEYFSETQRNKGNFPGRFSGRQFSNSRSEMNVSTLELGDSALYLCASSLVQGGTQYFGPGTRLLVL.

The V and J genes are TRBV7-8 and TRBJ1-5; 7 bases agree with TRBD1. The CDR3 contains 14 residues. After removal of 5 bases from V and 2 bases from J, the junction contained 3 bases not matched to a gene. The germline gives CDR1 SGHVS, CDR2 FQNEAQ. Here the CDR3 reads CASSPGQGNQPQHF. In DNA, the CDR3 is TGTGCCAGCAGCCCCGGACAGGGCAATCAGCCCCAGCATTTT.

The chain is built from TRBV6-1 and TRBJ2-7; D possibly matches TRBD1 or TRBD2 (5 bases each). CDR1 is MNHNS, CDR2 SASEGT, per germline. The CDR3 is made up of 13 amino acids. V dropped 7 bases and J dropped 0 bases, with 10 bases sitting between them. CDR3 DNA: TGTGCCAGCAAGGGGACCTCCTCCTACGAGCAGTACTTC. Protein: CASKGTSSYEQYF.

The rearrangement joins TRBV5-1 to TRBJ1-3; D call uncertain. V lost 4 bases, J lost 0 bases, and 11 bases lay in between. CDR3 length equals 15 residues. Germline loops: CDR1 SGHRS, CDR2 YFSETQ. The CDR3 loop reads CASSPSGSSGNTIYF. The CDR3 DNA reads TGCGCCAGCAGCCCCTCTGGCAGCTCTGGAAACACCATATATTTT.

V is TRBV6-5 and J is TRBJ2-5; TRBD2 agrees at 12 bases. V trimming: 5 bases; J trimming: 7 bases; junction bases outside the gene matches: 8. CDR3 length: 15 amino acids. Germline values: CDR1 MNHEY, CDR2 SVGAGI. The CDR3 DNA reads as TGTGCCAGCAGTACTGGGACTAGCGGGCTGGGGACCCAGTACTTC. This sequence encodes CASSTGTSGLGTQYF.

The chain is built from TRBV18 and TRBJ1-5, with TRBD1 matching 10 bases. Trimming took 3 bases from V and 6 from J; bases not matched to a gene: 2. Germline values: CDR1 KGHSH, CDR2 LQKENI. The CDR3 has 14 amino acids. In DNA form, the CDR3 reads TGTGCCAGCTCACCCGACAGGGGGCTTCAGCCCCAGCATTTT. This encodes CASSPDRGLQPQHF.

This chain connects TRBV5-1 to TRBJ2-2; weak D call: TRBD2 (6 bases). Germline V lookup: CDR1 SGHRS, CDR2 YFSETQ. The CDR3 extends over 16 amino acids. V was pared by 3 bases and J by 3 bases, with 15 bases between. The CDR3 nucleotides are TGCGCCAGCAGCTCCGGGGACTTTACCTACACCGGGGAGCTGTTTTTT. Residues: CASSSGDFTYTGELFF.

The rearrangement links TRBV5-1 to TRBJ2-7; the D gene is possibly TRBD1 (6 bases). The germline V and J ends were trimmed by 6 bases and 5 bases, with 24 bases remaining between them. The CDR3 totals 16 residues. Germline-derived CDR1 and CDR2 are SGHRS and YFSETQ. Here the CDR3 DNA reads TGCGCCAGCACCTCGGCTTTGACAGGAGGATCCCACGAGCAGTACTTC. Translation gives CASTSALTGGSHEQYF. Filled out from reference TRBV5-1 and TRBJ2-7, the complete variable domain reads KAGVTQTPRYLIKTRGQQVTLSCSPISGHRSVSWYQQTPGQGLQFLFEYFSETQRNKGNFPGRFSGRQFSNSRSEMNVSTLELGDSALYLCASTSALTGGSHEQYFGPGTRLTVT.

The chain links TRBV5-1 to TRBJ1-6, with 9 bases matching TRBD1. V shed 4 bases and J 9 bases; nucleotides not matched to a gene: 14. Germline CDR1 SGHRS, CDR2 YFSETQ. This CDR3 has 17 residues. The CDR3 loop reads CASSRSLRGTGTSPLHF. The CDR3 nucleotides are TGCGCCAGCAGCCGAAGCCTTCGAGGGACAGGGACTTCACCCCTCCACTTT.

The rearrangement links TRBV6-1 to TRBJ1-2, with a possible D match to TRBD1 (5 bases). The ends were cut back, 3 bases at V and 7 bases at J, with 12 bases in the middle. From germline, CDR1 is MNHNS and CDR2 SASEGT. This CDR3 is built from 13 residues. The CDR3 spells CASSELQGAGYTF. CDR3 nucleotides: TGTGCCAGCAGTGAGTTGCAGGGTGCTGGCTACACCTTC.

This chain links TRBV6-4 with TRBJ1-6, with TRBD1 identical over 7 bases. Germline trimming cut 4 bases from V and 0 bases from J; bases unmatched to any gene: 6. The CDR3 consists of 17 residues. Germline V gene data show CDR1 as MRHNA and CDR2 as SNTAGT. CDR3 protein: CASSAFAGGSYNSPLHF. Written as DNA, the CDR3 is TGTGCCAGCAGTGCCTTCGCAGGGGGCTCCTATAATTCACCCCTCCACTTT.

This chain links TRBV6-1 with TRBJ1-6; D is undetermined. Germline V lookup: CDR1 MNHNS, CDR2 SASEGT. Trimming pared 8 bases from V and 10 bases from J, leaving 15 bases between. The CDR3 consists of 13 residues. CDR3 nucleotide sequence: TGTGCCAGCCTAGACTACGGCAAATCACCCCTCCACTTT. This translates into CASLDYGKSPLHF.

The chain combines TRBV5-1 with TRBJ2-3; D may be TRBD2 (7 bases). With 4 bases removed from V and 1 base from J, the gap between germline ends came to 13 bases. The CDR3 is 15 residues long. Germline values: CDR1 SGHRS, CDR2 YFSETQ. The CDR3 protein is CASSPGGGGTDTQYF. CDR3 DNA: TGCGCCAGCAGCCCCGGAGGGGGGGGCACAGATACGCAGTATTTT.

V usage is TRBV2 and J usage is TRBJ1-4, with D possibly matching TRBD1 (5 bases). Germline V gene data show CDR1 as SNHLY and CDR2 as FYNNEI. The CDR3 runs to 14 residues. V shed 8 bases and J shed 6 bases, with 16 bases lying between them. As DNA, the CDR3 is TGTGCCAGCCAGGAGGGAAGGGGAGATGAAAAACTGTTTTTT. As protein: CASQEGRGDEKLFF.

In nucleotides, the CDR3 is TGTGCCAGCAGCTTTGGCGGACTAGCGGGGGATGAGACCCAGTACTTC. Residues: CASSFGGLAGDETQYF. The chain has TRBV5-4 and TRBJ2-5; 13 positions match TRBD2. Germline V gene sequence: CDR1 SGHNT, CDR2 YYREEE (reference sequence). This CDR3 region has 16 residues. V was pared by 2 bases and J by 5 bases, with 6 bases of the junction left unmatched.

DNA for the CDR3: TGTGCCAGCAGTGGGACCGCGACGAGTTATGGCTACACCTTC. Translated, it gives CASSGTATSYGYTF. This chain connects TRBV2 to TRBJ1-2; D unresolved. This CDR3 contains 14 residues. The V end was cut by 4 bases, the J end by 5 bases, with 14 bases between. Germline loops: CDR1 SNHLY, CDR2 FYNNEI.

The rearrangement uses TRBV14 and TRBJ2-5; the D gene could be TRBD1 or TRBD2 (5 bases each). The CDR3 has 15 amino acids. V shed 0 bases and J shed 1 base, with 9 bases lying between them. Per the germline V gene, CDR1 is SGHDN and CDR2 is FVKESK. The CDR3 DNA follows: TGTGCCAGCAGCCAAGATCTGAGGGGCCAAGAGACCCAGTACTTC. It specifies CASSQDLRGQETQYF.

The V call is TRBV2, the J call TRBJ2-7; 9 bases are shared with TRBD1. Germline assignment: CDR1 SNHLY and CDR2 FYNNEI. With 5 bases clipped from V and 2 bases from J, the junction kept 4 bases outside the gene matches. This CDR3 is built from 14 residues. The CDR3 region is CASSPDRGPYEQYF. The CDR3 nucleotides are TGTGCCAGCAGTCCGGACAGGGGTCCCTACGAGCAGTACTTC.

The V call is TRBV2, the J call TRBJ2-2; D possibly matches TRBD1 or TRBD2 (6 bases each). CDR1 SNHLY and CDR2 FYNNEI come from the germline V gene. The CDR3 is made up of 14 amino acids. V was cut by 4 bases and J by 3 bases, with 9 bases left in between. This chain's CDR3 is CASSGGAHTGELFF. For the CDR3, the DNA is TGTGCCAGCAGTGGGGGGGCTCACACCGGGGAGCTGTTTTTT.

The V and J genes are TRBV7-9 and TRBJ1-5, with TRBD1 as a possible D gene (5 bases). CDR1 and CDR2 from the germline V gene are SEHNR and FQNEAQ (reference sequence). V was cut by 5 bases and J by 5 bases, with 10 bases left in between. The CDR3 length is 13 residues. CDR3 bases: TGTGCCAGCAGCGAGGACACCGATCAGCCCCAGCATTTT. Amino acids: CASSEDTDQPQHF. The full variable domain, its missing parts supplied by reference TRBV7-9 and TRBJ1-5, is DTGVSQNPRHKITKRGQNVTFRCDPISEHNRLYWYRQTLGQGPEFLTYFQNEAQLEKSRLLSDRFSAERPKGSFSTLEIQRTEQGDSAMYLCASSEDTDQPQHFGDGTRLSIL.